The present TCR beta chain was sequenced within a study of cytomegalovirus exposure and HLA in healthy donors. Turning to the study itself: Prior work identified around 120 million unique TCR beta sequences in 150 million to 200 million T cells.

Overall study findings and caveats: Most TCR sequences showed up rarely, but some public TCRs showed up in many donors.

Trimming stripped 8 bases from V and 3 bases from J, with 11 bases between. Germline CDR1 is MNHNY and CDR2 is SVGAGI (reference sequence). The CDR3 has 12 amino acids. This clone was counted between two and nine times. The antigen is not known. PCR was performed using 60 Vbeta and 13 Jbeta primers. The table came from immunoSEQ multiplex PCR; TCRdb's copy has only in-frame clones and leaves some out. Here the sample spans around 220,000 clones, approximately 80% being singletons. The sample consisted of PBMCs. This TCR was sampled from a girl aged 2-10 years in good health and CMV-seronegative. This chain links TRBV6-6 with TRBJ2-7; tentatively, D is TRBD1 (5 bases). The CDR3 nucleotides are TGTGCCAGCCTAGGGGCAGACTACGAGCAGTACTTC. It specifies CASLGADYEQYF.